The entry that follows covers one T cell receptor beta chain sequence. The antigen remains undetermined. The CDR3 is 15 residues long. Trimming took 3 bases from V and 6 from J; bases not matched to a gene: 5. This specimen belongs to a study of T cell repertoires in cytomegalovirus infection. The overall study: Evidence of both CMV infection and a matching HLA type came from public TCR beta signatures. Study outcomes and limitations: Carriage of CMV together with the relevant HLA was identifiable through cumulative public TCR beta family frequency. HLA-C-restricted CMV clonotypes gave the most frequent clonotype in two of eight donors.

TCRdb analysed the reads with MiXCR anew, one entry per CDR3 protein. The sample lists under 850,000 distinct CDR3 sequences, roughly a third occurring once. The rearrangement uses TRBV12-3 or TRBV12-4 and TRBJ1-5, with TRBD1 matching 10 bases. Material for sequencing was PBMCs. The clonotype originates from a human donor in good health (CMV status not recorded). Some clones in this sample may be carry-over from other donors' samples. CDR3 coding DNA: TGTGCCAGCAGTTTGACCGGGACAGGGGTTCAGCCCCAGCATTTT. Protein product: CASSLTGTGVQPQHF.